One and the same sample provided the 17 T cell receptor beta chains below, sequenced in a study of blood T cells in healthy people across ages. Next came a second PCR, run for roughly 6 to 11 cycles, which used a sample-barcoded 5' primer along with a J-beta primer mix. A single record per CDR3 protein comes from TCRdb applying MiXCR to the 5' RACE reads. Here the sample spans approximately 820,000 distinct CDR3 sequences, 40% to 50% being singletons. The sample was blood. The receptors derive from a man in his sixties in good health.

This clonotype was detected only a few times. J is TRBJ1-6 and V is TRBV5-1; perhaps TRBD1 as D (5 bases). Germline loops: CDR1 SGHRS, CDR2 YFSETQ. Trimming stripped 4 bases from V and 5 bases from J, with 13 bases between. CDR3 length: 15 amino acids. CDR3 nucleotide sequence: TGCGCCAGCAGCCCTTGGGGGGGAGATAATTCACCCCTCCACTTT. Amino acids: CASSPWGGDNSPLHF.

This clonotype has just a few counts. The chain employs TRBV20-1 and TRBJ1-6; the D gene is possibly TRBD1 (5 bases). This CDR3 is built from 16 residues. The V end was cut by 6 bases, the J end by 0 bases, with 15 bases between. In germline, CDR1 is DFQATT, CDR2 SNEGSKA (reference sequence). DNA of the CDR3: TGCAGTGCCCGGACATCCTACAGCTCCTATAATTCACCCCTCCACTTT. It encodes CSARTSYSSYNSPLHF.

Many counts were recorded for this clonotype. The genes are TRBV11-1 and TRBJ2-7; D is perhaps TRBD2 (6 bases). This CDR3 has 17 residues. Germline lookup yields CDR1 SGHAT and CDR2 FQDESV (reference sequence). V gave up 3 bases and J gave up 5 bases, with 23 bases separating them. This CDR3 is CASSFFQPAGTFNEQYF. For the CDR3, the DNA is TGTGCCAGCAGCTTTTTCCAACCGGCAGGGACTTTTAACGAGCAGTACTTC.

Details on this clonotype: A much larger clone differs by one base, so this may be a read error. The rearrangement uses TRBV29-1 and TRBJ2-5; 10 bases agree with TRBD2. Matching the DNA end better, TRBJ2-1 makes the J call doubtful. Germline values: CDR1 SQVTM, CDR2 ANQGSEA. The CDR3 is 14 residues long. This CDR3 reads CSAYWTSGQETQFF. CDR3 DNA sequence: TGCAGCGCCTATTGGACTAGCGGACAAGAGACCCAGTTCTTC.

V usage is TRBV7-2 and J usage is TRBJ2-3; 8 bases agree with TRBD2. The germline CDR1 and CDR2 sequences are SGHTA and FQGNSA. J was trimmed by 1 base and V by 1 base; bases with no gene match: 7. This CDR3 region has 17 residues. CDR3 loop: CASSLGRGVPGTDTQYF. The CDR3 DNA reads as TGTGCCAGCAGCTTAGGGCGGGGGGTCCCCGGCACAGATACGCAGTATTTT.

The chain joins TRBV30 to TRBJ1-2, with TRBD1 identical over 9 bases. Trimming at V came to 1 base and at J to 5 bases, leaving 8 bases not matched to a gene. The CDR3 is 15 amino acids. Per the germline V gene, CDR1 is GTSNPN and CDR2 is SVGIG (reference sequence). DNA of the CDR3: TGTGCCTGGAGTGCCCGGGACAGGGCGAAATATGGCTACACCTTC. This translates into CAWSARDRAKYGYTF.

Only a few counts were recorded for this clonotype. The chain joins TRBV28 to TRBJ2-6; no firm D call. CDR1 and CDR2 (germline): MDHEN, SYDVKM. This CDR3 region has 16 residues. The V and J ends lost 1 base and 1 base respectively, with 8 bases between them. This CDR3 reads CASSLFPASGANVLTF. The CDR3 nucleotides are TGTGCCAGCAGTTTATTTCCGGCTTCTGGGGCCAACGTCCTGACTTTC. Based on the CDR3 plus reference TRBV28 and TRBJ2-6, the full variable domain is DVKVTQSSRYLVKRTGEKVFLECVQDMDHENMFWYRQDPGLGLRLIYFSYDVKMKEKGDIPEGYSVSREKKERFSLILESASTNQTSMYLCASSLFPASGANVLTFGAGSRLTVL.

In this sample, this clonotype turned up once. The chain joins TRBV7-3 to TRBJ2-3; 7 bases fit TRBD2. CDR3 size: 16 residues. Per the germline V gene, CDR1 is SGHTA and CDR2 is FQGTGA. The junction had 5 bases not matched to a gene; V was cut back by 2 bases and J by 0 bases. The CDR3 DNA is TGTGCCAGCAGCTTAGGTCATAGCGGGAGCACAGATACGCAGTATTTT. Translated: CASSLGHSGSTDTQYF.

The chain is built from TRBV12-3 or TRBV12-4 and TRBJ2-7, with 7 bases matching TRBD1. The trim removed 5 bases at V and 2 bases at J, leaving 0 bases unmatched. CDR3 size: 12 residues. CDR3 DNA: TGTGCCAGCAGTGACAGGGCCTACGAGCAGTACTTC. Translation gives CASSDRAYEQYF.

This clonotype has just a few counts. V usage is TRBV20-1 and J usage is TRBJ2-7; TRBD1 matches at 12 bases. Germline CDR1 DFQATT, CDR2 SNEGSKA (reference sequence). The CDR3 runs to 14 residues. V trimming: 3 bases; J trimming: 7 bases; junction bases outside the gene matches: 7. In DNA, the CDR3 is TGCAGTGCTAGCGGGGACAGGGGGCCGCGGGAGCAGTACTTC. Translated, it gives CSASGDRGPREQYF.

This chain connects TRBV7-2 to TRBJ2-3, with 10 bases matching TRBD2. This CDR3 has 16 residues. V dropped 3 bases and J dropped 3; count of bases not matched to a gene: 6. Per germline, CDR1 SGHTA and CDR2 FQGNSA. Here the CDR3 DNA reads TGTGCCAGCAGCTTCCTAGCGGGGGTCGCAACAGATACGCAGTATTTT. Translated, it gives CASSFLAGVATDTQYF.

CDR3 DNA sequence: TGCGCCAGCAGCTCGGGCTCCACTAGCACAGATACGCAGTATTTT. Residues: CASSSGSTSTDTQYF. J is TRBJ2-3 and V is TRBV5-1; D remains unclear. V dropped 3 bases and J dropped 0 bases, with 11 bases sitting between them. The length of the CDR3 is 15 residues. Per germline, CDR1 SGHRS and CDR2 YFSETQ.

The gene calls are TRBV3-1 and TRBJ1-6; 7 bases agree with TRBD1. The CDR3 is 20 amino acids. V gave up 1 base and J gave up 0 bases; unmatched junction bases: 12. The germline gives CDR1 LGHDT, CDR2 YNNKEL (reference sequence). CDR3 region: CASSQVDPWDRASYNSPLHF. CDR3 nucleotide sequence: TGTGCCAGCAGCCAAGTGGACCCTTGGGACAGAGCCTCCTATAATTCACCCCTCCACTTT.

This clonotype was recorded once. This chain joins TRBV5-1 and TRBJ2-5, with D hard to call. Germline V lookup: CDR1 SGHRS, CDR2 YFSETQ. The ends were cut back, 4 bases at V and 1 base at J, with 8 bases in the middle. The CDR3 covers 13 residues. CDR3 sequence reads: CASSLQPQETQYF. DNA for the CDR3: TGCGCCAGCAGCCTACAGCCCCAAGAGACCCAGTACTTC.

This clonotype was observed a few times. V usage is TRBV15 and J usage is TRBJ2-5; TRBD1 aligns across 11 bases. V lost 9 bases, J lost 5 bases, and 11 bases stayed unmatched. The CDR3 has 15 amino acids. Germline V lookup: CDR1 LNHNV, CDR2 YYDKDF (reference sequence). CDR3 loop: CATGTGGLEKETQYF. The DNA for the CDR3 is TGTGCCACAGGGACAGGGGGATTAGAGAAGGAGACCCAGTACTTC.

This clonotype was seen a few times. This rearrangement joins TRBV9 to TRBJ2-3, with 7 bases fitting TRBD1. This CDR3 has 14 residues. Germline V gene data show CDR1 as SGDLS and CDR2 as YYNGEE. The V segment lost 0 bases and the J segment 6 bases; nucleotides outside the gene matches: 4. This CDR3 reads CASSVAGTADTQYF. CDR3 DNA: TGTGCCAGCAGCGTAGCTGGGACAGCTGATACGCAGTATTTT.

This clonotype has only a few counts. V is TRBV11-1 and J is TRBJ1-1; maybe TRBD1 (6 bases). The CDR3 covers 14 residues. Per the germline V gene, CDR1 is SGHAT and CDR2 is FQDESV (reference sequence). V was trimmed by 0 bases and J by 4 bases, leaving 9 bases between them. The CDR3 sequence: CASSLAQGGTEAFF. DNA for the CDR3: TGTGCCAGCAGCTTAGCGCAAGGGGGCACTGAAGCTTTCTTT.